These 32 T cell receptor beta chains were sequenced from one sample in a study of cytomegalovirus exposure and HLA in healthy donors. The PCR ran on 60 Vbeta and 13 Jbeta primers. The repertoire was sequenced with immunoSEQ multiplex PCR; TCRdb's copy has only in-frame clones and lacks some. The table lists roughly 180,000 clones, 80% to 90% of them singletons, with approximately 9.4% in the top ten. The sequencing sample was made of PBMCs. The receptors derive from a young man in good health and CMV-seropositive.

This clone was counted between two and nine times. The genes are TRBV5-1 and TRBJ1-1; 8 nucleotides agree with TRBD1. In germline, CDR1 is SGHRS, CDR2 YFSETQ. The CDR3 loop spans 16 amino acids. V shed 2 bases, J shed 0 bases, and the junction held 6 bases outside the gene matches. As DNA, the CDR3 is TGCGCCAGCAGCTTAGACAGGGGACACATGAACACTGAAGCTTTCTTT. This encodes CASSLDRGHMNTEAFF.

There are a few counts of this clone. This sequence joins TRBV9 and TRBJ2-5, with 9 bases matching TRBD2. Germline assignment: CDR1 SGDLS and CDR2 YYNGEE. With V trimmed by 4 bases and J by 4 bases, 11 bases remained unmatched. The CDR3 has 16 amino acids. The CDR3 region is CASSPASGGPGETQYF. The CDR3 DNA is TGTGCCAGCAGCCCAGCGAGCGGGGGGCCGGGAGAGACCCAGTACTTC.

This chain connects TRBV10-1 to TRBJ1-6; 7 nucleotides match TRBD1. This CDR3 is 14 amino acids long. The trim removed 3 bases at V and 7 bases at J, leaving 3 bases unmatched. CDR1 is WNHNN and CDR2 is SYGVQD in the germline V gene (reference sequence). The CDR3: CASSDRDSNSPLHF. In DNA, the CDR3 is TGCGCCAGCAGTGACCGGGACAGCAATTCACCCCTCCACTTT.

The V call is TRBV27, the J call TRBJ1-1; weak D call: TRBD1 (5 bases). Trimming took 7 bases from V and 5 from J, leaving 20 bases between them. CDR1 is MNHEY and CDR2 is SMNVEV in the germline V gene (reference sequence). CDR3 length: 15 amino acids. Here the CDR3 reads CASTSYWGRDTEAFF. Here the CDR3 DNA reads TGTGCCAGCACTTCATATTGGGGCAGGGATACTGAAGCTTTCTTT.

This chain connects TRBV19 to TRBJ1-1; TRBD1 matches 8 bases. CDR1 and CDR2 (germline): LNHDA, SQIVND (reference sequence). The CDR3 sequence is 15 residues long. Trimming cost V 7 bases and J 8 bases; bases outside gene matches: 15. CDR3 loop: CASIGPGQGAWEAFF. CDR3 DNA: TGTGCCAGTATAGGACCGGGGCAGGGGGCGTGGGAAGCTTTCTTT. The variable domain in full, completed from reference TRBV19 and TRBJ1-1, reads DGGITQSPKYLFRKEGQNVTLSCEQNLNHDAMYWYRQDPGQGLRLIYYSQIVNDFQKGDIAEGYSVSREKKESFPLTVTSAQKNPTAFYLCASIGPGQGAWEAFFGQGTRLTVV.

The chain has TRBV4-3 and TRBJ1-2; a possible D gene is TRBD1 (5 bases). CDR1 is LGHNA, CDR2 YSLEER, per germline. Trimming stripped 4 bases from V and 8 bases from J, with 17 bases between. This CDR3 is 14 amino acids long. This CDR3 reads CASSPTRGSEGYTF. CDR3 in DNA: TGCGCCAGCAGCCCCACGCGGGGGTCGGAAGGCTACACCTTC.

The J gene is TRBJ1-3, the V gene TRBV19, with 7 bases matching TRBD1. There are 14 residues in the CDR3. With V trimmed by 7 bases and J by 0 bases, 3 bases remained unmatched. CDR1 is LNHDA and CDR2 is SQIVND in the germline V gene (reference sequence). The CDR3 DNA reads as TGTGCCAGTAACGGACAGGCCTCTGGAAACACCATATATTTT. Protein product: CASNGQASGNTIYF. Full variable domain (outside the CDR3, taken from reference TRBV19 and TRBJ1-3): DGGITQSPKYLFRKEGQNVTLSCEQNLNHDAMYWYRQDPGQGLRLIYYSQIVNDFQKGDIAEGYSVSREKKESFPLTVTSAQKNPTAFYLCASNGQASGNTIYFGEGSWLTVV.

This clone turned up a few times. The chain combines TRBV28 with TRBJ1-5; perhaps TRBD1 as D (6 bases). Looked up from germline, CDR1 is MDHEN and CDR2 is SYDVKM. V was clipped by 6 bases and J by 2 bases, with 11 bases between them. CDR3 length: 14 amino acids. CDR3 nucleotides: TGTGCCAGCAGCGACAGGCATCGCAATCAGCCCCAGCATTTT. Translated: CASSDRHRNQPQHF.

V gene TRBV12-5 combines with J gene TRBJ2-1; D is undetermined. CDR1 and CDR2 (germline): LGHNT, FRNRAP. The CDR3 spans 11 residues. Between the trimmed V and J ends, which lost 2 bases and 8 bases, there was a span of 4 bases. In DNA, the CDR3 is TGTGCTAGTGGTTTGTACTATGAGCAGTTCTTC. This translates into CASGLYYEQFF.

The V call is TRBV12-5, the J call TRBJ2-1, with TRBD1 identical over 10 bases. CDR1 is LGHNT and CDR2 is FRNRAP in the germline V gene. This CDR3 has 15 amino acids. Germline trimming cut 7 bases from V and 3 bases from J; bases unmatched to any gene: 6. CDR3 DNA sequence: TGTGCTAGTGCCCTCGGGACAGGGGACTACAATGAGCAGTTCTTC. It codes for CASALGTGDYNEQFF.

This clone was seen only once. The chain couples TRBV16 to TRBJ2-3, with D possibly TRBD1 on 5 matching bases. Trimming removed 4 bases at V and 0 bases at J, with 14 bases between. Germline V CDR1 and CDR2: KGHSY, FQNENV. CDR3 length equals 16 residues. The CDR3 DNA sequence: TGTGCCAGCAGCCGTCCTGGGGCGGATAGCACAGATACGCAGTATTTT. Protein: CASSRPGADSTDTQYF.

CDR3 in amino acids: CASRPSGPLRGNYPTDTQYF. The CDR3 DNA reads as TGCGCCAGCAGGCCGTCCGGACCCCTCAGGGGGAATTATCCGACAGATACGCAGTATTTT. V usage is TRBV5-1 and J usage is TRBJ2-3, with 7 bases fitting TRBD1. The J segment lost 3 bases and the V segment lost 5 bases, leaving 24 bases of the junction unmatched. Germline CDR1 reads SGHRS; CDR2 reads YFSETQ. The CDR3 length is 20 residues.

The chain carries TRBV20-1 and TRBJ2-1; no firm D call. Germline lookup yields CDR1 DFQATT and CDR2 SNEGSKA (reference sequence). The CDR3 has 11 residues. V was cut by 1 base and J by 10 bases, with 8 bases left in between. The CDR3 spells CSARGPREQFF. In nucleotides, the CDR3 is TGCAGTGCTAGAGGCCCGCGGGAGCAGTTCTTC.

The chain employs TRBV5-6 and TRBJ1-3, with D unresolved. The CDR3 contains 16 residues. Trimming took 0 bases from V and 2 from J, leaving 12 bases between them. The germline V gene encodes CDR1 SGHDT and CDR2 YYEEEE. The CDR3 protein is CASSLVVGRTGNTIYF. The DNA for the CDR3 is TGTGCCAGCAGCTTGGTCGTGGGGAGGACTGGAAACACCATATATTTT. The full variable domain, completed using reference TRBV5-6 and TRBJ1-3, is DAGVTQSPTHLIKTRGQQVTLRCSPKSGHDTVSWYQQALGQGPQFIFQYYEEEERQRGNFPDRFSGHQFPNYSSELNVNALLLGDSALYLCASSLVVGRTGNTIYFGEGSWLTVV.

The gene calls are TRBV9 and TRBJ2-5; 11 positions match TRBD2. Germline loops: CDR1 SGDLS, CDR2 YYNGEE. This CDR3 has 15 amino acids. V gave up 4 bases and J gave up 2 bases; unmatched junction bases: 4. CDR3 sequence: CASSSRLAGQETQYF. CDR3 nucleotides: TGTGCCAGCAGCTCCCGACTAGCGGGACAAGAGACCCAGTACTTC.

The chain employs TRBV9 and TRBJ2-7; TRBD1 matches at 9 bases. Trimming cost V 4 bases and J 6 bases; bases outside gene matches: 5. The CDR3 is 13 amino acids. Germline V gene data show CDR1 as SGDLS and CDR2 as YYNGEE. CDR3 in amino acids: CASSPGTGPEQYF. CDR3 in DNA: TGTGCCAGCAGCCCCGGGACAGGGCCCGAGCAGTACTTC. Full variable domain (rest looked up from reference TRBV9 and TRBJ2-7): DSGVTQTPKHLITATGQRVTLRCSPRSGDLSVYWYQQSLDQGLQFLIQYYNGEERAKGNILERFSAQQFPDLHSELNLSSLELGDSALYFCASSPGTGPEQYFGPGTRLTVT.

The J gene is TRBJ1-5, the V gene TRBV5-1; 8 nucleotides match TRBD1. With 0 bases clipped from V and 6 bases from J, the junction kept 8 bases outside the gene matches. This CDR3 comprises 16 residues. CDR1 is SGHRS and CDR2 is YFSETQ in the germline V gene. This chain's CDR3 is CASSLAGQGKGQPQHF. Written as DNA, the CDR3 is TGCGCCAGCAGCTTGGCCGGACAGGGTAAAGGTCAGCCCCAGCATTTT.

V is TRBV6-5 and J is TRBJ1-1; D is perhaps TRBD1 (5 bases). CDR1 and CDR2 from the germline V gene are MNHEY and SVGAGI. This CDR3 comprises 13 residues. V lost 7 bases and J 4 bases, leaving 13 bases between the germline ends. CDR3 loop: CASTPPGGTEAFF. The CDR3 DNA reads as TGTGCCAGCACCCCCCCGGGGGGCACTGAAGCTTTCTTT.

The chain uses TRBV7-2 and TRBJ2-1, with no clear D. The V gene lost 0 bases and the J gene lost 9 bases, with 9 bases spanning the gap. The CDR3 covers 13 residues. CDR1 is SGHTA and CDR2 is FQGNSA in the germline V gene. The CDR3, as DNA: TGTGCCAGCAGCTTAGCGTCATCCAGTGAGCAGTTCTTC. This translates into CASSLASSSEQFF.

The chain couples TRBV10-3 to TRBJ2-1; 14 bases map to TRBD2. Trimming cost V 7 bases and J 13 bases; bases outside gene matches: 9. The germline V gene encodes CDR1 ENHRY and CDR2 SYGVKD. This CDR3 contains 14 residues. The CDR3 coding sequence is TGTGCCATCAAAGTGACGACTAGCGGGGGGGAACAGTTCTTC. It is translated as CAIKVTTSGGEQFF.

The chain links TRBV29-1 to TRBJ1-4; D may be TRBD1 (6 bases). This CDR3 has 15 amino acids. V gave up 4 bases and J gave up 4 bases, with 16 bases separating them. In germline, CDR1 is SQVTM, CDR2 ANQGSEA. Written as DNA, the CDR3 is TGCAGCGTTGGGATTCATGGACAGTTTAATGAAAAACTGTTTTTT. Its translation is CSVGIHGQFNEKLFF.

The chain employs TRBV20-1 and TRBJ1-1, with D maybe TRBD1 (5 bases). Trimming cost V 6 bases and J 5 bases, with 10 bases left between them. Germline CDR1 is DFQATT and CDR2 is SNEGSKA (reference sequence). This CDR3 comprises 11 residues. The CDR3 sequence: CSASRETEAFF. CDR3 in DNA: TGCAGTGCGTCCAGGGAAACTGAAGCTTTCTTT.

This chain connects TRBV6-1 to TRBJ1-2; TRBD1 might be the D (6 bases). CDR1 is MNHNS and CDR2 is SASEGT in the germline V gene. Trimming pared 6 bases from V and 4 bases from J, leaving 15 bases between. This CDR3 spans 14 amino acids. The CDR3 DNA sequence: TGTGCCAGCAGCGTTACAGGGACCGGCTATGGCTACACCTTC. It is translated as CASSVTGTGYGYTF.

The chain couples TRBV5-4 to TRBJ1-1, with no clear D. The CDR3 contains 13 residues. CDR1 is SGHNT, CDR2 YYREEE, per germline (reference sequence). V lost 0 bases and J lost 5, with 8 bases in between. CDR3 in amino acids: CASSLVGRTEAFF. Written as DNA, the CDR3 is TGTGCCAGCAGCTTGGTTGGGAGGACTGAAGCTTTCTTT. Full variable domain (missing parts from reference TRBV5-4 and TRBJ1-1): ETGVTQSPTHLIKTRGQQVTLRCSSQSGHNTVSWYQQALGQGPQFIFQYYREEENGRGNFPPRFSGLQFPNYSSELNVNALELDDSALYLCASSLVGRTEAFFGQGTRLTVV.

The chain employs TRBV7-2 and TRBJ1-5; D is uncertain. The CDR3 spans 13 residues. Trimming shortened V by 4 bases and J by 0 bases, and 4 bases separated the two germline ends. Germline CDR1 is SGHTA and CDR2 is FQGNSA. The CDR3 protein is CASSSSSNQPQHF. The CDR3 DNA is TGTGCCAGCAGCTCGAGTAGCAATCAGCCCCAGCATTTT.

The V gene is TRBV9, the J gene TRBJ2-2; 7 bases agree with TRBD1. Germline CDR1 is SGDLS and CDR2 is YYNGEE. Trimming cost V 7 bases and J 5 bases; bases outside gene matches: 8. CDR3 length: 14 amino acids. The CDR3, as DNA: TGTGCCAGCCGTAGGACAGGCGTTACCGGGGAGCTGTTTTTT. Translation: CASRRTGVTGELFF. The full variable domain, in which reference TRBV9 and TRBJ2-2 provide the parts outside the CDR3, is DSGVTQTPKHLITATGQRVTLRCSPRSGDLSVYWYQQSLDQGLQFLIQYYNGEERAKGNILERFSAQQFPDLHSELNLSSLELGDSALYFCASRRTGVTGELFFGEGSRLTVL.

With respect to this clone: Other DNA variants within this sample encode the same CDR3. The rearrangement uses TRBV9 and TRBJ2-5, with TRBD2 as a possible D gene (6 bases). This CDR3 region has 14 residues. V lost 0 bases and J 2 bases, leaving 8 bases between the germline ends. Germline lookup yields CDR1 SGDLS and CDR2 YYNGEE. The CDR3 DNA follows: TGTGCCAGCAGCGTAGGGGGACTGCAAGAGACCCAGTACTTC. Amino acids: CASSVGGLQETQYF.

The sample holds one count of this clone. The J gene is TRBJ2-5, the V gene TRBV27; possibly TRBD2 for D (6 bases). V lost 4 bases and J lost 9, with 15 bases in between. The V gene's germline CDR1 is MNHEY and CDR2 SMNVEV (reference sequence). This CDR3 region has 13 residues. This chain's CDR3 is CASSYGLSGAQYF. The CDR3, as DNA: TGTGCCAGCAGTTACGGACTATCGGGGGCCCAGTACTTC.

The rearrangement joins TRBV5-1 to TRBJ2-1; 7 nucleotides line up with TRBD2. Per the germline V gene, CDR1 is SGHRS and CDR2 is YFSETQ. The length of the CDR3 is 14 residues. With V trimmed by 1 base and J by 8 bases, 6 bases remained unmatched. In DNA, the CDR3 is TGCGCCAGCAGCTTGTCCGCTAGCGGCGATGAGCAGTTCTTC. Translating it yields CASSLSASGDEQFF.

In this sample, this clone turned up once. The chain joins TRBV27 to TRBJ1-6; 7 bases match TRBD1. Germline CDR1 MNHEY, CDR2 SMNVEV (reference sequence). V lost 10 bases, J lost 3 bases, and 3 bases stayed unmatched. The CDR3 extends over 13 amino acids. The CDR3 protein is CATGQIYNSPLHF. In DNA form, the CDR3 reads TGTGCCACGGGACAGATCTATAATTCACCCCTCCACTTT.

CDR3 sequence (DNA): TGTGCCAGCTCACCCCCCCCTGGTGGGTTTGAGGGCTATGGCTACACCTTC. Translated, it gives CASSPPPGGFEGYGYTF. This chain uses TRBV18 with TRBJ1-2; no clear D. With 3 bases removed from V and 4 bases from J, the gap between germline ends came to 21 bases. Germline CDR1 KGHSH, CDR2 LQKENI. The CDR3 totals 17 residues.

J is TRBJ2-1 and V is TRBV5-1, with 8 bases that match TRBD1. V was clipped by 1 base and J by 8 bases; unmatched bases: 2. Per the germline V gene, CDR1 is SGHRS and CDR2 is YFSETQ. This CDR3 region has 13 residues. CDR3 region: CASSLSGGDEQFF. In DNA, the CDR3 is TGCGCCAGCAGCTTGTCAGGGGGCGATGAGCAGTTCTTC.